This TCR beta chain was profiled in a study of post-analysis software for immune sequencing data. In the study overall: Secondary progressive, relapsing-remitting and progressive-relapsing multiple sclerosis were among the included disease courses.

Researchers reported that TCR beta cDNA libraries carried unique molecular identifiers. TCRdb re-analysed the PCR reads in MiXCR, keeping a single row per CDR3 protein. The sample carries roughly 160,000 distinct CDR3 sequences, 35% to 40% recorded once. This clonotype was observed at least ten times. Material: blood, obtained after autologous hematopoietic stem cell transplantation. This TCR derives from a girl aged 5-17 years with multiple sclerosis.

CDR3 residues: CASSSTTSGSLNEQFF. The CDR3 DNA is TGTGCCAGCTCATCTACTACTAGCGGGAGTTTGAATGAGCAGTTCTTC. The V gene is TRBV18, the J gene TRBJ2-1; TRBD2 matches 11 bases. Germline loops: CDR1 KGHSH, CDR2 LQKENI. J gave up 7 bases and V 5 bases, and 10 bases lay outside the gene matches. The CDR3 consists of 16 residues.